This T cell receptor beta chain was obtained from a study of technical replicates of blood from a few donors. Germline V gives CDR1 LGHNT, CDR2 FRNRAP. The CDR3 runs 15 residues. Trimming took 0 bases from V and 8 from J; bases not matched to a gene: 4. Some clones are missing from TCRdb's copy, which holds only in-frame ones; the method was immunoSEQ multiplex PCR. The sample consists of about 94,000 clones, roughly 96% of them appearing once. This rearrangement joins TRBV12-5 to TRBJ1-6; 7 bases agree with TRBD1. The source is a human donor in good health. The specimen sequenced was T cells isolated from PBMCs. CDR3 sequence reads: CASGLVIRGHSPLHF. Written as DNA, the CDR3 is TGTGCTAGTGGTTTGGTAATAAGGGGGCATTCACCCCTCCACTTT.